This T cell receptor beta chain is drawn from a study of blood T cells in healthy people across ages. Findings and limits, study-wide: The study found more naive CD4+ cells and higher diversity in long-lived than aged donors. The study found TCR beta diversity correlated strongly with naive T cell percentage. As age increased, TCR beta diversity per million T cells fell in a roughly linear fashion.

A J-beta primer mix and a sample-barcoded 5' primer were used in a second PCR of about 6 to 12 cycles. TCRdb ran MiXCR on the 5' RACE reads and lists one entry per CDR3 protein. Of some 1.7 million distinct CDR3 sequences detected, 28% appear once; the ten largest clones hold over 7%. This clonotype has more than one count but fewer than ten. The antigen is unknown. Material: blood. This clonotype originated in a woman under 40 in good health.

The CDR3 here is CSAGDAGAVNQPQHF. CDR3 nucleotides: TGCAGTGCTGGGGACGCGGGGGCCGTCAATCAGCCCCAGCATTTT. The J gene is TRBJ1-5, the V gene TRBV20-1, with D possibly matching TRBD1 (6 bases). V dropped 5 bases and J dropped 3 bases, with 17 bases sitting between them. Germline V CDR1 and CDR2: DFQATT, SNEGSKA (reference sequence). CDR3 size: 15 residues.